These 18 T cell receptor beta chains were all obtained from the same sample, sequenced in a study of PD-1 blockade in classical Hodgkin lymphoma. The table came from immunoSEQ multiplex PCR; TCRdb's copy has only in-frame clones and leaves some out. The sample has 40,000 to 50,000 clones, approximately 78% seen once; the top ten hold 13%. All patients relapsed after autologous stem cell transplantation, and brentuximab vedotin exposure varied. The starting material was peripheral blood mononuclear cells (PBMCs), obtained at baseline. These receptors were taken from a human donor with classical Hodgkin lymphoma.

This clone has a handful of counts. The chain combines TRBV7-8 with TRBJ1-2, with TRBD1 matching over 7 bases. With 5 bases clipped from V and 0 bases from J, the junction kept 6 bases outside the gene matches. The CDR3 extends over 15 amino acids. Germline V gives CDR1 SGHVS, CDR2 FQNEAQ. The CDR3: CASSVTQGSNYGYTF. DNA of the CDR3: TGTGCCAGCAGCGTCACACAGGGGTCTAACTATGGCTACACCTTC.

The J gene is TRBJ2-2, the V gene TRBV18; a weak D match, TRBD1 (6 bases). The V and J ends lost 3 bases and 5 bases respectively, with 16 bases between them. CDR1 is KGHSH, CDR2 LQKENI, per germline. This CDR3 is built from 16 residues. The CDR3 protein is CASSPTQGLQTGELFF. The CDR3, as DNA: TGTGCCAGCTCACCCACACAGGGTCTGCAGACCGGGGAGCTGTTTTTT.

The chain uses TRBV6-5 and TRBJ2-2; 10 bases align to TRBD1. The germline V gene encodes CDR1 MNHEY and CDR2 SVGAGI. CDR3 size: 14 residues. Germline trimming cut 6 bases from V and 8 bases from J; bases unmatched to any gene: 6. The CDR3 protein is CASRETGGLGELFF. CDR3 nucleotide sequence: TGTGCCAGCAGGGAGACAGGGGGCTTGGGGGAGCTGTTTTTT.

J is TRBJ1-2 and V is TRBV7-2, with unresolved D. CDR1 and CDR2 (germline): SGHTA, FQGNSA. The CDR3 covers 15 residues. The V end was cut by 1 base, the J end by 0 bases, with 9 bases between. CDR3 in amino acids: CASSLGGRANYGYTF. The DNA for the CDR3 is TGTGCCAGCAGCTTAGGGGGAAGAGCTAACTATGGCTACACCTTC.

The chain links TRBV2 to TRBJ1-3, with unresolved D. Germline V gives CDR1 SNHLY, CDR2 FYNNEI. The germline V and J ends were trimmed by 4 bases and 4 bases, with 5 bases remaining between them. The length of the CDR3 is 12 residues. CDR3 in DNA: TGTGCCAGCAGTGTTGGGGGAAACACCATATATTTT. The encoded protein is CASSVGGNTIYF.

V gene TRBV29-1 combines with J gene TRBJ2-1; TRBD2 matches 10 bases. The CDR3 totals 15 residues. Germline V gene lookup returns CDR1 SQVTM and CDR2 ANQGSEA. The junction had 7 bases not matched to a gene; V was cut back by 4 bases and J by 4 bases. The CDR3 sequence: CSVAASGGLYNEQFF. In DNA form, the CDR3 reads TGCAGCGTTGCGGCTAGCGGGGGCCTATACAATGAGCAGTTCTTC.

The gene calls are TRBV4-3 and TRBJ2-1; TRBD2 might be the D (5 bases). The length of the CDR3 is 14 residues. From germline, CDR1 is LGHNA and CDR2 YSLEER. V was pared by 1 base and J by 8 bases, with 12 bases between. The CDR3 is CASSQVRAWDEQFF. CDR3 coding DNA: TGCGCCAGCAGCCAAGTGAGGGCTTGGGATGAGCAGTTCTTC.

This sequence joins TRBV10-2 and TRBJ1-2, with 9 bases that match TRBD1. In germline, CDR1 is WSHSY, CDR2 SAAADI. The CDR3 covers 13 residues. The V gene end was trimmed by 9 bases and the J gene end by 4 bases; junction bases not matched to a gene: 6. This CDR3 is CASWTGALYGYTF. The CDR3, as DNA: TGCGCCAGTTGGACAGGGGCCCTCTATGGCTACACCTTC.

This clone was recorded many times. This rearrangement joins TRBV4-2 to TRBJ1-1, with 11 bases fitting TRBD1. Trimming cost V 1 base and J 7 bases; bases outside gene matches: 8. CDR3 length: 16 residues. From germline, CDR1 is LGHNA and CDR2 YNFKEQ. The CDR3: CASSQVIGTGGFEAFF. The CDR3 DNA reads as TGTGCCAGCAGCCAAGTAATCGGGACAGGGGGGTTTGAAGCTTTCTTT.

As for this clone: The sample holds other DNA sequences that translate to the same CDR3. V gene TRBV6-6 combines with J gene TRBJ1-2; D is perhaps TRBD1 (6 bases). In germline, CDR1 is MNHNY, CDR2 SVGAGI (reference sequence). The CDR3 length is 13 residues. V lost 6 bases and J lost 2, with 10 bases in between. CDR3 bases: TGTGCCAGCAGCCCGGACAGCAACTATGGCTACACCTTC. This translates into CASSPDSNYGYTF.

The chain is built from TRBV4-3 and TRBJ2-3; no clear D gene. This CDR3 contains 15 residues. V was trimmed by 0 bases and J by 6 bases, leaving 13 bases between them. Germline V lookup: CDR1 LGHNA, CDR2 YSLEER. The CDR3 DNA reads as TGCGCCAGCAGCCAAGACTACCTGGGCGGTGATACGCAGTATTTT. It specifies CASSQDYLGGDTQYF.

This sequence joins TRBV18 and TRBJ2-7; D may correspond to TRBD1 or TRBD2 (7 bases each). CDR3 length: 13 residues. Germline V gene sequence: CDR1 KGHSH, CDR2 LQKENI. Trimming cost V 6 bases and J 4 bases, with 13 bases left between them. CDR3 sequence reads: CASSLRGGYEQYF. DNA of the CDR3: TGTGCCAGCTCGCTCAGGGGGGGGTACGAGCAGTACTTC.

This clone was observed a handful of times. V and J are TRBV21-1 and TRBJ2-3; whether TRBD1, the table's D call, matches the DNA was not checked. TRBV21-1 is flagged as a pseudogene. The CDR3 is made up of 15 amino acids. CDR3 DNA sequence: TGTGCCAGCAGCGTCTCAGGGGGAGGCACAGATACGCAGTATTTT. Protein product: CASSVSGGGTDTQYF.

The rearrangement uses TRBV6-5 and TRBJ2-7; D is undetermined. The CDR3 is made up of 13 amino acids. Germline CDR1 MNHEY, CDR2 SVGAGI. The germline V and J ends were trimmed by 8 bases and 0 bases, with 11 bases remaining between them. The CDR3 bases are TGTGCCAGCGTGGGCCGTAGCTCCTACGAGCAGTACTTC. This sequence encodes CASVGRSSYEQYF.

This clone was observed a single time. The chain uses TRBV4-3 and TRBJ2-3; 10 bases match TRBD2. CDR3 length: 19 residues. The germline V gene has CDR1 LGHNA and CDR2 YSLEER. J gave up 8 bases and V 0 bases, and 17 bases lay outside the gene matches. The CDR3 protein is CASSQEGASGGPEAGTQYF. Written as DNA, the CDR3 is TGCGCCAGCAGCCAAGAAGGGGCTAGCGGGGGCCCGGAGGCGGGTACGCAGTATTTT.

The chain recombines TRBV29-1 with TRBJ2-5; no clear D. The CDR3 runs to 11 residues. Germline V lookup: CDR1 SQVTM, CDR2 ANQGSEA. V was pared by 5 bases and J by 0 bases, with 4 bases between. The CDR3 region has the DNA TGCAGCGTTAACTACCAAGAGACCCAGTACTTC. Translated, it gives CSVNYQETQYF.

This clone is deemed medium-sized (0.01 to 0.1%). The genes are TRBV5-4 and TRBJ2-7; D is ambiguous. The CDR3 covers 14 residues. Trimming removed 2 bases at V and 0 bases at J, with 9 bases between. CDR1 is SGHNT and CDR2 is YYREEE in the germline V gene (reference sequence). The CDR3 DNA reads as TGTGCCAGCAGCTTCTATGTCGGCTCCTACGAGCAGTACTTC. Protein product: CASSFYVGSYEQYF.

The chain has TRBV19 and TRBJ1-1; D is uncertain. CDR3 length: 13 residues. Germline CDR1 LNHDA, CDR2 SQIVND (reference sequence). V lost 5 bases, J lost 0 bases, and 7 bases lay in between. The CDR3 sequence: CASSQGLNTEAFF. CDR3 DNA sequence: TGTGCCAGTAGTCAAGGACTGAACACTGAAGCTTTCTTT.